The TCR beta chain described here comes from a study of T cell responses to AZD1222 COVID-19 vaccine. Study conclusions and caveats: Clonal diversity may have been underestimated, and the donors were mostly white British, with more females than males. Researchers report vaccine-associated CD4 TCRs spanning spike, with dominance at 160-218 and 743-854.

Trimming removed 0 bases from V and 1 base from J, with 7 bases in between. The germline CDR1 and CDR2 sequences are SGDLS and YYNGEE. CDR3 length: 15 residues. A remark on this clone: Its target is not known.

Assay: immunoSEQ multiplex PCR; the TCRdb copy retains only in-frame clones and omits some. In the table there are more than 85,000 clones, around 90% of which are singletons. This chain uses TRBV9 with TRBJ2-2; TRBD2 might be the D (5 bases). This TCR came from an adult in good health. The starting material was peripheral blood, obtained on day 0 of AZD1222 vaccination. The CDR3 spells CASSVGTENTGELFF. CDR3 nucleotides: TGTGCCAGCAGCGTAGGGACTGAGAACACCGGGGAGCTGTTTTTT.